The entry below describes one TCR beta chain. Clones were read by immunoSEQ multiplex PCR, and TCRdb kept only the in-frame ones, dropping some. This table holds under 300,000 clones, about four fifths found once. This sample was taken from a study of blood T cell repertoires in COVID-19. Germline CDR1 reads MDHEN; CDR2 reads SYDVKM. There are 15 residues in the CDR3. The ends were cut back, 3 bases at V and 0 bases at J, with 9 bases in the middle. V usage is TRBV28 and J usage is TRBJ2-4; TRBD2 might be the D (5 bases). The source is a woman aged 18 to 35 with acute or convalescent COVID-19. Sequencing input: peripheral blood. Written as DNA, the CDR3 is TGTGCCAGCAGTTTTATAGGACTAGCCAAAAACATTCAGTACTTC. As protein: CASSFIGLAKNIQYF.